This T cell receptor beta chain derives from a study of T cell responses to AZD1222 COVID-19 vaccine. General study points: Donors, mostly white British, included more females; clonal diversity was possibly underestimated. Two AZD1222 administrations were followed by greater Spike-specific TCR breadth and depth. No repertoire was sampled before or during the peak T cell response, only after it.

This clone was seen a single time. Antigen specificity is unknown. Doses given second, at about 4 or about 12 weeks, were pooled. The CDR3 has 13 residues. With 5 bases removed from V and 3 bases from J, the gap between germline ends came to 14 bases. Germline CDR1 is SQVTM and CDR2 is ANQGSEA. Here immunoSEQ multiplex PCR was the method, and the copy in TCRdb shows in-frame clones only, minus some. The repertoire holds 98,000 or so clones, about nine tenths seen once, with 16% in the top ten. Sequenced material: peripheral blood, taken 28 days after the second AZD1222 dose. This receptor was obtained from an adult who received the AZD1222 COVID-19 vaccine. The chain couples TRBV29-1 to TRBJ2-7; tentative D call: TRBD2 (6 bases). CDR3 protein: CSVILAEGYEQYF. CDR3 DNA sequence: TGCAGCGTTATATTAGCGGAAGGCTACGAGCAGTACTTC.